This T cell receptor (delta chain) was sequenced in a study of delta chains in infants with herpesvirus infections. Regarding the study as a whole: No race- or environment-matched controls existed, and samples were few.

V trimming: 1 base; J trimming: 7 bases; junction bases outside the gene matches: 17. Germline V CDR1 and CDR2: TSWWSYY, QGS. CDR3 size: 18 residues. With respect to this clone: Its antigen is still unknown. The same CDR3 also results from other DNA sequences found in this sample.

Gamma-chain- and delta-chain-specific primers converted PBMC RNA into TCR cDNA. TCRdb processed the RT-PCR reads again with the CATT caller. Here the sample spans some 1,300 delta-chain clones, 30% to 40% being singletons. This chain joins TRDV1 and TRDJ1; 8 bases fit TRDD3. This clonotype originated in a human donor who was a Ugandan infant, either HIV-exposed or HIV-unexposed (not recorded which). Sequenced material: peripheral blood, taken at time point 2 of longitudinal follow-up. The CDR3 sequence is CALGERPNEGLGDFKLIF. In DNA, the CDR3 is TGTGCTCTTGGGGAACGACCAAACGAGGGGTTGGGGGATTTTAAACTCATCTTT.